Detailed here is one T cell receptor beta chain. Participants were aged roughly 18 to 100 years from more than 20 US areas. The sample is drawn from a study of blood T cell repertoires in COVID-19. In the original workflow: Estimated nucleated cell counts came from reference gene primer amplification. Repertoires were generated with immunoSEQ multiplex PCR, while TCRdb's copy carries only in-frame clones and drops some. The D gene and trimming were derived from the DNA, and the V and J assignments and clone size from that table. This sample has 260,000 or so clones; just over 85% occur once, and the top ten carry roughly a sixth. CDR3 length: 18 amino acids. The V and J ends lost 5 bases and 7 bases, in that order; junction bases with no gene match: 17. CDR1 and CDR2 (germline): LNHDA, SQIVND (reference sequence).

The V gene is TRBV19, the J gene TRBJ2-1, with 10 bases lining up with TRBD2. The sequenced sample consisted of PBMCs or T cells enriched from blood (not recorded which). The receptor's source is a man between 18 and 29 years old who had recovered from COVID-19. The CDR3 sequence: CASSQIGLAARTGNEQFF. CDR3 DNA: TGTGCCAGTAGTCAAATAGGACTAGCGGCAAGGACAGGGAATGAGCAGTTCTTC.